This note documents a single T cell receptor (beta chain) sequence. Per the original data handling: Amplified reference gene primers provided the basis for estimating nucleated cell counts. Clones were read by immunoSEQ multiplex PCR, and TCRdb kept only the in-frame ones, dropping some. V and J calls and clone size are as listed in that table; D and trimming were resolved from the DNA. The table has about 180,000 clones, around 88% seen once. This record belongs to a study of blood T cell repertoires in COVID-19. Study in general: Samples came from the United States, Italy and Spain, spanning acute and convalescent COVID-19. PBMCs, B-cell-depleted T cells, or T cells provided the cDNA or gDNA that made up the material.

The receptor was derived from a woman aged 30 to 39 with acute or convalescent COVID-19. The sample comprised peripheral blood.

The CDR3 nucleotides are TGTGCCAGCTCACCACAACAGGGGGCGCGGGAGACCCAGTACTTC. It specifies CASSPQQGARETQYF. The chain joins TRBV18 to TRBJ2-5, with 9 positions matching TRBD1. CDR1 and CDR2 (germline): KGHSH, LQKENI. There are 15 residues in the CDR3. With 1 base clipped from V and 5 bases from J, the junction kept 5 bases outside the gene matches. Using reference TRBV18 and TRBJ2-5 for the parts outside the CDR3, the full variable domain is NAGVMQNPRHLVRRRGQEARLRCSPMKGHSHVYWYRQLPEEGLKFMVYLQKENIIDESGMPKERFSAEFPKEGPSILRIQQVVRGDSAAYFCASSPQQGARETQYFGPGTRLLVL.